This T cell receptor (beta chain) was sequenced in a study of T cell responses to AZD1222 COVID-19 vaccine. To note about this clone: Its antigen is still unknown.

Study-wide points: White British donors predominated, females outnumbered males, and clonal diversity was possibly underestimated. The CD4 TCRs associated with vaccination extended across spike and predominated at 160-218 and 743-854.

The germline V gene encodes CDR1 MNHEY and CDR2 SVGEGT. CDR3 length equals 17 residues. With 2 bases removed from V and 6 bases from J, the gap between germline ends came to 19 bases. Data came from immunoSEQ multiplex PCR; TCRdb stores just in-frame clones and leaves some out. This sample has approximately 120,000 clones, with approximately 88% found just once. The chain uses TRBV6-2 or TRBV6-3 and TRBJ2-2; D is undetermined. The TCR sequence derives from an adult who received the AZD1222 COVID-19 vaccine. The specimen was peripheral blood, collected 28 days after the second AZD1222 dose. CDR3 sequence reads: CASSYRLTSLEAGELFF. The CDR3 DNA reads TGTGCCAGCAGTTACCGTCTCACCTCATTGGAAGCCGGGGAGCTGTTTTTT.